Included here is one TCR beta chain sequence, with context. What it binds is not known. Here immunoSEQ multiplex PCR was the method, and the copy in TCRdb shows in-frame clones only, minus some. The data contain about 190,000 clones, around 84% of them singletons. The CDR3 is made up of 16 amino acids. Germline V gives CDR1 MNHEY, CDR2 SMNVEV (reference sequence). V gave up 4 bases and J gave up 4 bases; unmatched junction bases: 10. This sample is part of a study of cytomegalovirus exposure and HLA in healthy donors. As for the study in general: A subsequent analysis reported that the roughly 120 validation repertoires were produced on the same platform that had also been used for the 500 to 700 first-cohort repertoires. Study conclusions and caveats: Altogether, around 160 TCR beta chains were recorded as cytomegalovirus-associated. According to a subsequent analysis, TCR clusters from the first cohort were inclined to appear together in the 120 validation repertoires.

The chain carries TRBV27 and TRBJ2-3; 8 bases align to TRBD1. This TCR was recovered from a man younger than 35 in good health and CMV-seropositive. The sample was PBMCs. CDR3 in DNA: TGTGCCAGCAGTTGGACAGGGCCGTCGCGGGCAGATACGCAGTATTTT. Amino acid sequence: CASSWTGPSRADTQYF.